This T cell receptor beta chain was captured by sequencing in a study of blood T cells in healthy people across ages. They isolated at least 7 million PBMCs from each sample. In regard to this clonotype: No antigen is known for it.

General study findings and limits: Whereas aged donors had fewer naive CD4+ cells, long-lived donors had more of them and higher diversity.

PCR was performed a second time for 7 to 11 cycles using a sample-barcoded 5' primer and a J-beta primer mix. TCRdb re-analysed the 5' RACE reads in MiXCR, keeping a single row per CDR3 protein. This sample has some 890,000 distinct CDR3 sequences, with roughly 29% found just once. Deletions cut 2 bases from V and 0 bases from J, with 11 bases between. CDR3 size: 16 residues. The germline gives CDR1 MGHDK, CDR2 SYGVNS. These data are also associated with another study on T cells of mothers and their children. That study reports: Three healthy Caucasian mothers and their six children were the donors.

Sequences were obtained from blood. The sequence derives from a woman between 35 and 50 years old in good health. The J gene is TRBJ2-1, the V gene TRBV25-1; a weak D match, TRBD2 (7 bases). This CDR3 is CASSEEGGSSYNEQFF. The CDR3 DNA reads as TGTGCCAGCAGTGAAGAGGGGGGGAGCTCCTACAATGAGCAGTTCTTC. Full variable domain (missing parts from reference TRBV25-1 and TRBJ2-1): EADIYQTPRYLVIGTGKKITLECSQTMGHDKMYWYQQDPGMELHLIHYSYGVNSTEKGDLSSESTVSRIRTEHFPLTLESARPSHTSQYLCASSEEGGSSYNEQFFGPGTRLTVL.